Included here is one T cell receptor (beta chain) sequence, with context. V shed 7 bases, J shed 4 bases, and the junction held 0 bases outside the gene matches. The CDR3 consists of 12 residues. Germline CDR1 SQVTM, CDR2 ANQGSEA. Original processing methods: From reference gene primer amplification, estimates of nucleated cell counts were derived. Method: immunoSEQ multiplex PCR; TCRdb's copy keeps in-frame clones and lacks some. The D gene and trimming were derived from the DNA, and the V and J assignments and clone size from that table. This sample has about 170,000 clones; roughly 91% occur once, and the top ten carry around 2.1%. This specimen belongs to a study of blood T cell repertoires in COVID-19. The overall study: COVID-19 samples from acute and convalescent phases originated in the United States, Italy and Spain.

Sample: peripheral blood. This TCR was recovered from a man aged 50 to 59 who had recovered from COVID-19. The J gene is TRBJ2-2, the V gene TRBV29-1; 10 nucleotides match TRBD1. CDR3 in DNA: TGCAGCGGGACAGGGGGCACCGGGGAGCTGTTTTTT. It specifies CSGTGGTGELFF.